Listed below are T cell receptor beta chains from one sample, sequenced in a study of blood T cell repertoires in COVID-19. The protocol was immunoSEQ multiplex PCR, while the TCRdb copy is restricted to in-frame clones and leaves out a portion. Counted here are about 120,000 clones, approximately 87% occurring once; the ten biggest clones make up roughly 7.9%. Sequencing was carried out using peripheral blood. All receptors derive from a man aged 65 to 85 who had recovered from COVID-19. Both conserved end residues are part of each CDR3. D genes are given only for firm matches. Clone size is shown for a subset of rows, as once, few, many or a class of expanded clone.

cdr3_length j_call d_call v_call clone_size cdr3_nt cdr3_aa
16 TRBJ1-5 TRBD1 TRBV19 . TGTGCCAGTAGTATAGGACAGGGGCCCCGCGTTCAGCCCCAGCATTTT CASSIGQGPRVQPQHF
13 TRBJ2-2 TRBD2 TRBV12-3/TRBV12-4 . TGTGCCAGCAGTAGGCTAGCGGGCGGGGAGCTGTTTTTT CASSRLAGGELFF
16 TRBJ1-5 . TRBV19 . TGTGCCAGTAGTATAGCGGCAGGGGCGGTTTGGCAGCCCCAGCATTTT CASSIAAGAVWQPQHF
14 TRBJ1-3 . TRBV20-1 . TGCAGTGCTAGTCGTCAGAACTCTGGAAACACCATATATTTT CSASRQNSGNTIYF
15 TRBJ1-5 . TRBV28 . TGTGCCAGCAGTTCCCCATTAGGGGCGAATCAGCCCCAGCATTTT CASSSPLGANQPQHF
17 TRBJ2-1 TRBD2 TRBV5-1 . TGCGCCAGCAGCTTGGAGGCTAGCGGGGGGGCGGCGGTGGAGCAGTTCTTC CASSLEASGGAAVEQFF
14 TRBJ2-3 TRBD2 TRBV6-2/TRBV6-3 once TGTGCCAGCAGTTACGGCGGGAGTACAGATACGCAGTATTTT CASSYGGSTDTQYF
16 TRBJ2-1 TRBD1 TRBV7-2 . TGTGCCAGCAGCTTAAGCGGGACAGGGGCCTACAATGAGCAGTTCTTC CASSLSGTGAYNEQFF
13 TRBJ2-5 TRBD1 TRBV5-3 . TGTGCCAGAAGCCAGGACAGGGGAGAGACCCAGTACTTC CARSQDRGETQYF
16 TRBJ2-6 . TRBV10-3 . TGTGCCATCAGTGACCAGGTTCTGAGCGGGGCCAACGTCCTGACTTTC CAISDQVLSGANVLTF
11 TRBJ2-7 . TRBV20-1 . TGCAGTGCCCACGACAGAATAGAGCAGTACTTC CSAHDRIEQYF
18 TRBJ2-3 . TRBV21-1 . TGTGCCAGCAGCAAAGAAAGGAATTCAGGCCTCTTCCTGAATACGCAGTATTTT CASSKERNSGLFLNTQYF
14 TRBJ1-2 . TRBV29-1 . TGCAGCGTCGTTGCCGGGAGCCGCAGGGATGGCTACACCTTC CSVVAGSRRDGYTF
18 TRBJ2-7 . TRBV19 once TGTGCCAGTAGTCCACGGGGTCGCGCGGCCGGTGGCACCTACGAGCAGTACTTC CASSPRGRAAGGTYEQYF
13 TRBJ1-2 . TRBV7-3 . TGTGCCAGCAGTTTTACAGGGAAGTCTGGCTACACCTTC CASSFTGKSGYTF
14 TRBJ1-4 . TRBV15 . TGTGCCACCAGCATCACGGCAACTAATGAAAAACTGTTTTTT CATSITATNEKLFF
18 TRBJ2-1 . TRBV21-1 . TGTGCCAGCAGCAAGCTTGCTAGCGGGAGTGACTCCTACAATGAGCAGTTCTTC CASSKLASGSDSYNEQFF
16 TRBJ2-1 TRBD2 TRBV6-6 . TGTGCCAGCAGTCCAATAGTGGCGGGAGGCTACAATGAGCAGTTCTTC CASSPIVAGGYNEQFF
14 TRBJ1-1 . TRBV7-8 . TGTGCCAGCAGCCTTGGGACCGGACAGCGAGGGCGTGCCTTT CASSLGTGQRGRAF
15 TRBJ2-1 TRBD2 TRBV30 . TGTGCCTGGAGTCCGGTCGGGAGGGTCTACAATGAGCAGTTCTTC CAWSPVGRVYNEQFF
13 TRBJ1-5 TRBD1 TRBV5-4 . TGTGCCAGCAGCTACGACAGGGTTCAGCCCCAGCATTTT CASSYDRVQPQHF
15 TRBJ2-5 TRBD2 TRBV5-1 . TGCGCCAGCAGCTTGATGAGCGGGGGACAAGAGACCCAGTACTTC CASSLMSGGQETQYF
12 TRBJ1-1 . TRBV7-3 . TGTGCCAGCAGCGCCTCGGACGGGAAAGCTTTCTTT CASSASDGKAFF
14 TRBJ2-2 . TRBV14 . TGTGCCAGCAGCCTGTTTCTGAACACCGGGGAGCTGTTTTTT CASSLFLNTGELFF
16 TRBJ2-7 TRBD2 TRBV5-1 . TGCGCCAGCAGCTTGGGGGCCGGGGGGGTCTCCTCCGAGCAGTACTTC CASSLGAGGVSSEQYF
11 TRBJ2-7 . TRBV20-1 . TGCAGTGCCCCTAAGGGGGACGAGCAGTACTTC CSAPKGDEQYF
16 TRBJ2-2 TRBD1 TRBV7-8 . TGTGCCAGCAGCTTAACCGGACAGGGGGACACCGGGGAGCTGTTTTTT CASSLTGQGDTGELFF
16 TRBJ2-2 . TRBV10-1 . TGCGCCAGCAGTGAAGAGGGCATCCTAAACACCGGGGAGCTGTTTTTT CASSEEGILNTGELFF
16 TRBJ2-2 . TRBV5-6 . TGTGCCAGCAGCCGAATGGGCGGGACCGTCACCGGGGAGCTGTTTTTT CASSRMGGTVTGELFF
14 TRBJ1-1 . TRBV6-5 . TGTGCCAGCAGATTGACAGTGGGGAACACTGAAGCTTTCTTT CASRLTVGNTEAFF
15 TRBJ2-6 . TRBV9 . TGTGCCAGCAGCATCAGGGATTCTGGGGCCAACGTCCTGACTTTC CASSIRDSGANVLTF
17 TRBJ2-2 TRBD2 TRBV9 . TGTGCCAGCACCCAGGGACTAGCGGGGGCCAAAACCGGGGAGCTGTTTTTT CASTQGLAGAKTGELFF
11 TRBJ1-1 TRBD1 TRBV6-2/TRBV6-3 once TGTGCCAGCAGTCAGGGGGTCGGAGCTTTCTTT CASSQGVGAFF
14 TRBJ1-2 . TRBV18 once TGTGCCAGCTCACCGGGGACTCTTCTCTATGGCTACACCTTC CASSPGTLLYGYTF
13 TRBJ2-3 . TRBV2 . TGTGCCAGCAGGATCTACAGGGATGGTACGCAGTATTTT CASRIYRDGTQYF
14 TRBJ2-1 TRBD1 TRBV6-5 . TGTGCCAGCAGTATCAGGGGGCTGGTCAATGAGCAGTTCTTC CASSIRGLVNEQFF
10 TRBJ2-1 . TRBV2 . TGTGCCAGCAGTGTATTGGGCCAGTTCTTC CASSVLGQFF
15 TRBJ2-1 TRBD2 TRBV4-3 . TGCGCCAGCAGCCGAAGTAGCGGGGCATACAATGAGCAGTTCTTC CASSRSSGAYNEQFF
18 TRBJ2-3 TRBD2 TRBV7-3 . TGTGCCAGCAGCCCATTTCGGCGGGGGGGCCCCAAGGAGGATACGCAGTATTTT CASSPFRRGGPKEDTQYF
12 TRBJ2-1 . TRBV5-6 . TGTGCCAGCAGCTGGACTTACCATGAGCAGTTCTTC CASSWTYHEQFF
15 TRBJ2-2 . TRBV7-2 . TGTGCCAGCAGCTTAGACTTCTGGAACACCGGGGAGCTGTTTTTT CASSLDFWNTGELFF
13 TRBJ1-1 . TRBV5-1 . TGCGCCAGCAGCTTCGCGGAGAACACTGAAGCTTTCTTT CASSFAENTEAFF